These T cell receptor beta chains were read from a single sample in a study of blood T cell repertoires in COVID-19. The repertoire was sequenced with immunoSEQ multiplex PCR; TCRdb's copy has only in-frame clones and lacks some. The data show about 120,000 clones, with about 86% seen just once and approximately 2% held by the top ten. The sequenced sample was peripheral blood. The receptors stem from a woman in her fifties or sixties with acute or convalescent COVID-19. The CDR3 runs from the conserved cysteine through the conserved F or W. D genes are given only for firm matches. Size is stated for part of the rows, as once, few or many counts, or as a class when the clone is expanded.

cdr3_aa cdr3_nt clone_size v_call d_call j_call
CAWSVYVTGNYGYTF TGTGCCTGGAGTGTGTATGTAACAGGGAACTATGGCTACACCTTC large TRBV30 NA TRBJ1-2
CASRLAGPGNQPQHF TGTGCAAGTCGCTTAGCGGGGCCGGGCAATCAGCCCCAGCATTTT NA TRBV12-2 NA TRBJ1-5
CATNPPRGGYEQYF TGTGCCACGAATCCCCCACGGGGAGGCTACGAGCAGTACTTC NA TRBV5-8 NA TRBJ2-7
CASSGQGGTYEQYF TGTGCCAGCAGTGGACAGGGGGGAACCTACGAGCAGTACTTC once TRBV25-1 TRBD1 TRBJ2-7
CASSIGYSYNEQFF TGTGCCAGTAGTATAGGTTACTCCTACAATGAGCAGTTCTTC NA TRBV19 NA TRBJ2-1
CASSASSDTQYF TGTGCCAGCAGTGCGAGTTCAGATACGCAGTATTTT NA TRBV2 NA TRBJ2-3
CASSVGPGVGTGELFF TGTGCCAGCAGCGTAGGGCCCGGGGTTGGAACCGGGGAGCTGTTTTTT NA TRBV9 NA TRBJ2-2
CASSLGSAAETQYF TGTGCCAGCAGCTTAGGGTCCGCGGCGGAGACCCAGTACTTC NA TRBV11-3 NA TRBJ2-5
CASTSLGQGYRPPLHF TGTGCCAGCACCTCATTAGGGCAGGGGTATCGTCCACCCCTCCACTTT NA TRBV27 NA TRBJ1-6
CASSQPSYPEAFF TGTGCCAGCAGCCAACCCAGTTATCCTGAAGCTTTCTTT NA TRBV4-2 NA TRBJ1-1
CASSSGTAGNTIYF TGTGCCAGCAGTTCCGGGACAGCAGGAAACACCATATATTTT NA TRBV27 TRBD1 TRBJ1-3
CASSLRLNQPQHF TGTGCCAGCAGCTTACGTCTTAATCAGCCCCAGCATTTT NA TRBV7-2 NA TRBJ1-5
CASSFDRGRTEAFF TGTGCCAGCAGCTTCGACAGGGGGCGGACTGAAGCTTTCTTT NA TRBV5-6 TRBD1 TRBJ1-1
CASSLMFPGEADTQYF TGCGCCAGCAGCTTGATGTTCCCCGGGGAGGCAGATACGCAGTATTTT NA TRBV5-1 NA TRBJ2-3
CASSQTHSSDIQYF TGTGCCAGCAGCCAGACACACTCTTCTGACATTCAGTACTTC NA TRBV5-6 NA TRBJ2-4
CASSPTGNSYNEQFF TGTGCCAGCTCACCGACAGGGAACTCCTACAATGAGCAGTTCTTC NA TRBV18 TRBD1 TRBJ2-1
CASSLAVLRGHGDTQYF TGTGCCAGCAGCTTAGCTGTTTTGAGGGGGCACGGGGATACGCAGTATTTT NA TRBV7-2 TRBD1 TRBJ2-3
CATSVGGTDETQYF TGTGCCACCAGTGTTGGAGGCACGGACGAGACCCAGTACTTC NA TRBV24-1 NA TRBJ2-5
CASSVGRGYGYTF TGTGCCAGCAGCGTGGGGAGGGGCTATGGCTACACCTTC NA TRBV5-8 NA TRBJ1-2
CASSYSMTGSGNTIYF TGTGCCAGCAGTTACTCTATGACAGGGAGTGGAAACACCATATATTTT NA TRBV6-5 TRBD1 TRBJ1-3
CASSQDLGAQYF TGTGCCAGCAGCCAAGATCTGGGGGCGCAGTACTTC NA TRBV14 NA TRBJ2-7
CASSGMTGGNQPQHF TGTGCCAGCAGTGGAATGACAGGGGGCAATCAGCCCCAGCATTTT NA TRBV27 TRBD1 TRBJ1-5
CASSPPSKWETQYF TGTGCCAGCTCACCACCAAGCAAGTGGGAGACCCAGTACTTC NA TRBV18 NA TRBJ2-5
CASSTPGQLRGYTF TGTGCCAGTAGCACCCCGGGACAACTCCGCGGCTACACCTTC NA TRBV19 NA TRBJ1-2
CASSPVGPGTGVNYGYTF TGTGCCAGTAGTCCTGTGGGCCCCGGGACAGGGGTCAACTATGGCTACACCTTC NA TRBV19 TRBD1 TRBJ1-2
CASSRSDDRVGDEQFF TGTGCCAGCAGTAGGTCAGACGACAGGGTCGGCGATGAGCAGTTCTTC NA TRBV25-1 TRBD1 TRBJ2-1
CASSYSKGRDSNQPQHF TGTGCCAGCAGTTACTCGAAGGGCCGGGATAGCAATCAGCCCCAGCATTTT NA TRBV6-2/TRBV6-3 NA TRBJ1-5
CASSFKMGPATGELFF TGTGCCAGCAGCTTCAAGATGGGCCCCGCCACCGGGGAGCTGTTTTTT NA TRBV13 NA TRBJ2-2
CASSLGQGSYNEQFF TGTGCCAGCAGCTTGGGCCAGGGCTCCTACAATGAGCAGTTCTTC once TRBV5-4 NA TRBJ2-1
CSGDIQETQYF TGCAGCGGGGACATACAAGAGACCCAGTACTTC once TRBV29-1 NA TRBJ2-5
CASSRTGENSPLHF TGTGCCAGCAGTCGGACAGGGGAAAATTCACCCCTCCACTTT NA TRBV6-2/TRBV6-3 TRBD1 TRBJ1-6
CASSRGGQGNQPQHF TGTGCCAGCAGCCGCGGGGGACAGGGGAATCAGCCCCAGCATTTT NA TRBV11-2 TRBD1 TRBJ1-5
CASRIDFMGHRFVEGYTF TGTGCCAGCAGGATCGATTTTATGGGACACCGATTCGTGGAGGGCTACACCTTC once TRBV28 NA TRBJ1-2
CATVQGSEQYF TGTGCCACCGTACAGGGGAGTGAGCAGTACTTC NA TRBV7-6 TRBD1 TRBJ2-7
CASRYRDSNSYNEQFF TGTGCCAGCAGATATCGGGACAGCAACTCCTACAATGAGCAGTTCTTC NA TRBV5-8 TRBD1 TRBJ2-1
CASSPSTGVGQPQHF TGTGCCAGCAGCCCCTCTACAGGGGTGGGTCAGCCCCAGCATTTT NA TRBV3-1/TRBV3-2 TRBD1 TRBJ1-5
CASSPTGTASGANVLTF TGTGCCAGCTCACCAACTGGGACAGCCTCTGGGGCCAACGTCCTGACTTTC NA TRBV18 TRBD1 TRBJ2-6
CASGAAWRETQYF TGTGCCAGCGGTGCGGCTTGGAGGGAGACCCAGTACTTC NA TRBV3-1/TRBV3-2 NA TRBJ2-5
CSVQEGVGNTIYF TGCAGCGTTCAAGAGGGAGTCGGAAACACCATATATTTT NA TRBV29-1 NA TRBJ1-3
CASSQSRETGYTF TGCGCCAGCAGCCAATCGAGGGAAACTGGCTACACCTTC once TRBV4-1 NA TRBJ1-2
CASSASGRAKETQYF TGTGCCAGCAGTGCGAGCGGGAGGGCCAAAGAGACCCAGTACTTC NA TRBV2 TRBD2 TRBJ2-5
CASSLTGQGGYGYTF TGTGCCAGCAGCTTAACGGGACAGGGAGGCTATGGCTACACCTTC NA TRBV7-3 TRBD1 TRBJ1-2
CASSLSWTSTDTQYF TGTGCCAGCAGTTTATCGTGGACTAGCACAGATACGCAGTATTTT NA TRBV27 NA TRBJ2-3
CASSRDRKETQYF TGCGCCAGCAGCCGCGATAGAAAAGAGACCCAGTACTTC NA TRBV4-3 NA TRBJ2-5
CASISLAEPFDEQYF TGCGCCAGCATCTCCCTAGCCGAACCCTTCGACGAGCAGTACTTC NA TRBV10-1 NA TRBJ2-7
CSASGTFNEKLFF TGCAGTGCTAGTGGGACATTTAATGAAAAACTGTTTTTT NA TRBV20-1 NA TRBJ1-4
CASSLEGGSGNTIYF TGCGCCAGCAGCTTGGAAGGCGGCTCTGGAAACACCATATATTTT NA TRBV5-1 NA TRBJ1-3
CASRRADGPNEKLFF TGTGCCAGTAGGAGGGCGGACGGTCCTAATGAAAAACTGTTTTTT once TRBV19 NA TRBJ1-4
CASSPTPTNEKLFF TGTGCCAGCAGCCCGACACCCACTAATGAAAAACTGTTTTTT NA TRBV7-8 NA TRBJ1-4
CALFEVLNTGELFF TGTGCCCTGTTTGAGGTTTTGAACACCGGGGAGCTGTTTTTT NA TRBV7-9 NA TRBJ2-2
CASSQTSNAFF TGTGCCAGCAGTCAGACTAGTAACGCCTTCTTC few TRBV2 NA TRBJ2-1
CASSQTPGQWTSGNTIYF TGCGCCAGCAGCCAAACCCCGGGACAGTGGACCTCTGGAAACACCATATATTTT NA TRBV5-1 TRBD1 TRBJ1-3